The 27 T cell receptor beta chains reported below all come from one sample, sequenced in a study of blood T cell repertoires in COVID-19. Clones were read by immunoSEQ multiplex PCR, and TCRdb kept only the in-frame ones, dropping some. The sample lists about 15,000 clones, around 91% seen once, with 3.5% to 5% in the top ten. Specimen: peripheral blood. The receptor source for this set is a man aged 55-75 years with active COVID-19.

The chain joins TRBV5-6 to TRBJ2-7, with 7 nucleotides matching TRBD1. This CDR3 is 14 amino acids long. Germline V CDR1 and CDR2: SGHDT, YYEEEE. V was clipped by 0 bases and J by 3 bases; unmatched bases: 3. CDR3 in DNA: TGTGCCAGCAGCTTGGTTGACAGGGACTACGAGCAGTACTTC. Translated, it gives CASSLVDRDYEQYF.

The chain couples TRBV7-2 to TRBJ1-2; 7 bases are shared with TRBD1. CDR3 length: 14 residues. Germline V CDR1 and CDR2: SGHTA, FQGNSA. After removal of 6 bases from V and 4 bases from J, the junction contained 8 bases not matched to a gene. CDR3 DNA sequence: TGTGCCAGCAGGCGCCGACAGGGCCCCTATGGCTACACCTTC. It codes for CASRRRQGPYGYTF.

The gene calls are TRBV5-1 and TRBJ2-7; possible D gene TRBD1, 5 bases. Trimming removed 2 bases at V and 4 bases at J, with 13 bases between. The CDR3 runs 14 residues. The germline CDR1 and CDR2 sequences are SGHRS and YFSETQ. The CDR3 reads CASSLQVGPYEQYF. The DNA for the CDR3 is TGCGCCAGCAGCTTACAGGTGGGTCCGTACGAGCAGTACTTC.

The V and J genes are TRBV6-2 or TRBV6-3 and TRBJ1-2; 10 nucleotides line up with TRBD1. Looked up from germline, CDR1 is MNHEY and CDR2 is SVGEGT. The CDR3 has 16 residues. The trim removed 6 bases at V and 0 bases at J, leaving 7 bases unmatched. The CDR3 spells CASSSDRGAANYGYTF. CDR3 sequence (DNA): TGTGCCAGCAGCTCGGACAGGGGGGCAGCTAACTATGGCTACACCTTC.

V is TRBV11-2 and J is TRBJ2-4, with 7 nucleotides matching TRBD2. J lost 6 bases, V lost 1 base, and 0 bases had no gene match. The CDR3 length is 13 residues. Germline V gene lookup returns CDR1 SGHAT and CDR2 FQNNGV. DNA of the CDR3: TGTGCCAGCAGCTTAGGGGGGGGAAACATTCAGTACTTC. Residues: CASSLGGGNIQYF.

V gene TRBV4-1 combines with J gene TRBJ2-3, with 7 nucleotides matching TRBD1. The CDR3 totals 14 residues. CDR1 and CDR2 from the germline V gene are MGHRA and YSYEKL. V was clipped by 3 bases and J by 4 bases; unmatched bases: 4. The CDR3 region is CASSQIQGPDTQYF. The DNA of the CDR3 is TGCGCCAGCAGCCAGATACAGGGGCCAGATACGCAGTATTTT.

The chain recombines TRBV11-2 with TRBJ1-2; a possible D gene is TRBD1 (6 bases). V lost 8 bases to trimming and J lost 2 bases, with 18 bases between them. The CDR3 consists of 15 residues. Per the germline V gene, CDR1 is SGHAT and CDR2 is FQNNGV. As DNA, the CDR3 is TGTGCCAGCCGCTCCGTGGGACATGCGAACTATGGCTACACCTTC. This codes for CASRSVGHANYGYTF. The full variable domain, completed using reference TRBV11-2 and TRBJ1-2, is EAGVAQSPRYKIIEKRQSVAFWCNPISGHATLYWYQQILGQGPKLLIQFQNNGVVDDSQLPKDRFSAERLKGVDSTLKIQPAKLEDSAVYLCASRSVGHANYGYTFGSGTRLTVV.

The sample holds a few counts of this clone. Written as DNA, the CDR3 is TGTGCCAGCAGCCCTGGAGGAGGCAATCAGCCCCAGCATTTT. Protein: CASSPGGGNQPQHF. The chain couples TRBV7-3 to TRBJ1-5; D not resolved. The V and J ends lost 5 bases and 2 bases respectively, with 10 bases between them. In germline, CDR1 is SGHTA, CDR2 FQGTGA. The CDR3 runs to 14 residues. The full variable domain, with the rest looked up from reference TRBV7-3 and TRBJ1-5, is GAGVSQTPSNKVTEKGKYVELRCDPISGHTALYWYRQSLGQGPEFLIYFQGTGAADDSGLPNDRFFAVRPEGSVSTLKIQRTERGDSAVYLCASSPGGGNQPQHFGDGTRLSIL.

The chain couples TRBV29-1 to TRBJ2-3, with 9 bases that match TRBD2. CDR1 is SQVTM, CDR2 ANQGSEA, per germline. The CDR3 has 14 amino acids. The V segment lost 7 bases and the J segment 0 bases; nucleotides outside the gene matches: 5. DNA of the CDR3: TGCAGCGCCGCTAGCGGGGCCAGCACAGATACGCAGTATTTT. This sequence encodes CSAASGASTDTQYF.

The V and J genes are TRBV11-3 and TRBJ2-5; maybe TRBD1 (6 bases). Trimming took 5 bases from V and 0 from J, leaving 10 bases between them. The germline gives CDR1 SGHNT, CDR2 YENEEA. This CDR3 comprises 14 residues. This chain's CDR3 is CASSPRTDQETQYF. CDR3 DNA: TGTGCCAGCAGCCCCCGGACAGACCAAGAGACCCAGTACTTC.

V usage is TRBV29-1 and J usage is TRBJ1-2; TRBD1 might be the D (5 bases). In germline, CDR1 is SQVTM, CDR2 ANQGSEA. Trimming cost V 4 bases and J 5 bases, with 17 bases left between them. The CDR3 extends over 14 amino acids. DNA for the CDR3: TGCAGCGTTGGGGGGGGTTTTCCCTATTATGGCTACACCTTC. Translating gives CSVGGGFPYYGYTF.

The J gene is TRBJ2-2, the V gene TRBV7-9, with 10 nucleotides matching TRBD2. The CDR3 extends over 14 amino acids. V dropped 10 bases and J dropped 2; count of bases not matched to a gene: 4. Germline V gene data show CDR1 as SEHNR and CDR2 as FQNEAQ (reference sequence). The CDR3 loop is CAKTSGPNTGELFF. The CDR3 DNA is TGTGCCAAGACTAGCGGGCCCAACACCGGGGAGCTGTTTTTT.

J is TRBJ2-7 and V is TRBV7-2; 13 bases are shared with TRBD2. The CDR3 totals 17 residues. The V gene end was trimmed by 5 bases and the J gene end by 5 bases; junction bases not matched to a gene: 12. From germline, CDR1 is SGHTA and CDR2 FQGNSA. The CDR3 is CASSLRGLAGSQNEQYV. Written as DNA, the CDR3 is TGTGCCAGCAGCCTACGGGGACTAGCGGGGAGTCAGAACGAGCAGTACGTC.

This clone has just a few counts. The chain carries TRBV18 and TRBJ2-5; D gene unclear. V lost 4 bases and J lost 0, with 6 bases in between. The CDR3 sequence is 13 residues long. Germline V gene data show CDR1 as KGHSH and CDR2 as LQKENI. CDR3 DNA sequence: TGTGCCAGCTCACTAGCTAACCAAGAGACCCAGTACTTC. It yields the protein CASSLANQETQYF.

This CDR3 reads CSVFPGQGETQYF. The CDR3, as DNA: TGCAGCGTATTCCCGGGACAGGGTGAGACCCAGTACTTC. This chain links TRBV29-1 with TRBJ2-5, with 9 positions matching TRBD1. Germline V CDR1 and CDR2: SQVTM, ANQGSEA. V gave up 6 bases and J gave up 5 bases; unmatched junction bases: 7. The CDR3 sequence is 13 residues long.

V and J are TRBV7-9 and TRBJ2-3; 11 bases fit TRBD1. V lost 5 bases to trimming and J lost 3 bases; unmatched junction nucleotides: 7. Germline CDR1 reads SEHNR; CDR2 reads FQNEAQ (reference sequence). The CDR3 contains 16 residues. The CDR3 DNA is TGTGCCAGCAGCACAGGACAGGGGGCGCGGACAGATACGCAGTATTTT. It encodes CASSTGQGARTDTQYF.

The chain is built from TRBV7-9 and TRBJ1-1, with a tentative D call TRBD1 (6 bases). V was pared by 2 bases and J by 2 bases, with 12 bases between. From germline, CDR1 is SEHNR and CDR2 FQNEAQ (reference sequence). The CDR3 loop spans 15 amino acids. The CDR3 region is CASSLWGRGNTEAFF. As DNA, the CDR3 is TGTGCCAGCAGCTTATGGGGCAGGGGAAACACTGAAGCTTTCTTT.

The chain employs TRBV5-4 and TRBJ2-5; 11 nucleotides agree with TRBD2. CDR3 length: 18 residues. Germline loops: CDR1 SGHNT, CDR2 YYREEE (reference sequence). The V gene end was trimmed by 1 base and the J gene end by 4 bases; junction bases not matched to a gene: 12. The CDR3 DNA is TGTGCCAGCAGCTTGCAAGGAGGAGTAGCGGGGGGGTTAGAGACCCAGTACTTC. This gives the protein CASSLQGGVAGGLETQYF.

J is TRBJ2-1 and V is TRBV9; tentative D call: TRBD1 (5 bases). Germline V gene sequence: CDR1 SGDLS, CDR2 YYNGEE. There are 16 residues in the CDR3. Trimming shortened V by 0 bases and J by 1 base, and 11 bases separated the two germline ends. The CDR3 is CASSVGGRASYNEQFF. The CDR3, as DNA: TGTGCCAGCAGCGTAGGGGGCAGGGCTTCCTACAATGAGCAGTTCTTC.

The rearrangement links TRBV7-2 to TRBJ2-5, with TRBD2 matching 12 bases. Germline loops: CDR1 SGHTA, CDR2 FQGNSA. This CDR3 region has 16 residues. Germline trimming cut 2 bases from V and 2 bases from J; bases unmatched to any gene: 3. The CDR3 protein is CASSLTSGGLQETQYF. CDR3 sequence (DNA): TGTGCCAGCAGCTTAACTAGCGGGGGGCTGCAAGAGACCCAGTACTTC.

CDR3 in DNA: TGTGCCAGCGTGGGGCTGGATACGCAGTATTTT. Its translation is CASVGLDTQYF. The chain links TRBV6-5 to TRBJ2-3; possible D gene TRBD1, 5 bases. V was clipped by 8 bases and J by 6 bases, with 9 bases between them. Germline values: CDR1 MNHEY, CDR2 SVGAGI. The CDR3 runs to 11 residues.

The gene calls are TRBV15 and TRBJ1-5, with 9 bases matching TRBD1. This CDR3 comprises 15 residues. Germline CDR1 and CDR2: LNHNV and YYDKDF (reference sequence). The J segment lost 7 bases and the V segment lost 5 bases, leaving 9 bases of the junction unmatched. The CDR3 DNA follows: TGTGCCACCAGCGGACAGGGGAATAAAGGACAGCCCCAGCATTTT. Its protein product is CATSGQGNKGQPQHF.

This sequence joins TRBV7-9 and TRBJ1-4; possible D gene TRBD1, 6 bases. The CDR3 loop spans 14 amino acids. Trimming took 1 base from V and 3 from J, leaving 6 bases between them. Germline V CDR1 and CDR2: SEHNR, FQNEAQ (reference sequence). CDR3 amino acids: CASSLGQANEKLFF. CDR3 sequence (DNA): TGTGCCAGCAGCTTAGGACAGGCTAATGAAAAACTGTTTTTT.

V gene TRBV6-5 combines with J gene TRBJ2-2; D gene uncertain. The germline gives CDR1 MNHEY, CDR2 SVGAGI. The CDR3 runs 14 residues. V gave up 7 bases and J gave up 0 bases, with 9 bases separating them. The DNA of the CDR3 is TGTGCCAGCATGTGGGCACCGAACACCGGGGAGCTGTTTTTT. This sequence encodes CASMWAPNTGELFF.

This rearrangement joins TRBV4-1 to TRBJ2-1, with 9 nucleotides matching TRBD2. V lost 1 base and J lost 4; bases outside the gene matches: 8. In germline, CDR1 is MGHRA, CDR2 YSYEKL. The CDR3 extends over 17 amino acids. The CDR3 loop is CASSQGGQRGVYNEQFF. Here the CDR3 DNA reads TGCGCCAGCAGCCAAGGGGGACAGCGGGGGGTATACAATGAGCAGTTCTTC.

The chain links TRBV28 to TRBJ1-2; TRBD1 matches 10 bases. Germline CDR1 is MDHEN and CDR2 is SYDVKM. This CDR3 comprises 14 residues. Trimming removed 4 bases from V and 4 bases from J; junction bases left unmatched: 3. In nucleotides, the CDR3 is TGTGCCAGCAGTTCGGGACAGGGGAGCTATGGCTACACCTTC. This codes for CASSSGQGSYGYTF.

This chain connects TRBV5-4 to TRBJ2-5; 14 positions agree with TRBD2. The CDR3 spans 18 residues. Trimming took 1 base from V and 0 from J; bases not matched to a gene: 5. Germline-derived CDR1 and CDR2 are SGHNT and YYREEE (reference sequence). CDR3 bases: TGTGCCAGCAGCTTGAAGACTAGCGGGGGGGCGAACCAAGAGACCCAGTACTTC. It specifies CASSLKTSGGANQETQYF.